This entry features one TCR beta chain sequence. Its specificity is unknown. The data originate from a study of CD8 T cells in Susac syndrome. Study-level information: When blood was drawn, the patients with Susac syndrome were therapy-naive, on corticosteroids, or on intravenous immunoglobulin alone.

Study-level findings and limits: A relatively small number of individuals underwent TCR sequencing and HLA analysis.

Random hexamers primed reverse transcription of about 0.45 to 1 ug RNA. TCRdb reanalysed the immunoSEQ multiplex PCR reads using MiXCR and keeps one entry per CDR3 protein. Here the sample spans under 85,000 distinct CDR3 sequences, 93% being singletons. Trimming took 6 bases from V and 6 from J; bases not matched to a gene: 6. The CDR3 has 14 residues. Germline V gene sequence: CDR1 MGHDK, CDR2 SYGVNS. Sequenced input: CD8+ T cells from PBMCs. The chain links TRBV25-1 to TRBJ2-1, with 9 bases matching TRBD1. This receptor was taken from a human donor with Susac syndrome. CDR3 region: CASRGQGGGNEQFF. The CDR3, as DNA: TGTGCCAGCAGGGGACAGGGAGGTGGCAATGAGCAGTTCTTC.